This T cell receptor beta chain was captured in a study of control samples from healthy donors and cancer patients (dated by TCRdb to 2018 to 2020). Receptors were amplified or captured by the immunoSEQ multiplex PCR assay. The source is immuneACCESS, and TCRdb retained only in-frame sequences with V and J called. Part of the clones is not carried over; for the studies checked, unresolved V genes explain less than half of this, and the remainder is unexplained. The sample yields fewer than 200,000 clones; about 93% were counted once. The top ten hold about 4% of the sample. Including cysteine and phenylalanine, the CDR3 has 14 amino acids. The entry retains the CDR3 DNA only, 42 bases that are in frame from base 1. The germline V gene supplies CDR1 SGHRS and CDR2 YFSETQ. V is reduced by 6 bases and J by 0 bases, leaving a spacing of 12 bases between them. With regard to this clone: The antigen this receptor binds is unknown. Nothing much larger sits one base from this clone, and base qualities are not available.

The TCR comes from a woman aged 55-69 years in good health. Sequenced input: blood. The sequence is built from TRBV5-1 and TRBJ2-5, with a tentative D call of TRBD1 or TRBD2, each matching 5 bases. The CDR3 loop reads CASKWGMYQETQYF. The DNA sequence is TGCGCCAGCAAATGGGGGATGTACCAAGAGACCCAGTACTTC.